This entry is about one T cell receptor beta chain. This clone's antigen is unknown. No per-base quality is available; no much larger clone lies one base away. This record comes from a study of vaccination effects on CD4 cells after COVID-19 (dated by TCRdb to 2022 to 2024). General notes on the study: Two doses of either the BNT162b2 or the mRNA-1273 mRNA SARS-CoV-2 vaccine were administered to participants. In the study, cultures from other donors were sequenced using the Oncomine TCR Beta short-read assay on an Illumina iSeq 100. A total of over nine COVID-19 convalescent patients and several SARS-CoV-2-naive healthy vaccine recipients were included in the full study. The study compared SARS-CoV-2 spike-specific CD4+ TCR repertoires before and after mRNA vaccination in COVID-19 convalescent patients and infection-naive vaccine recipients.

Library method: the immunoSEQ multiplex PCR assay. DNA from the cultured, isolated CD4+ T cells was subjected to TCR beta CDR3 sequencing. The authors processed their data as follows. The analysis removed non-productive TCR sequences, trimmed reads to the CDR3 region, and retained only CDR3s that were 7 or more amino acids long. Antigen-specific clonotypes were identified with the MANAFEST web app by comparing expansion in peptide wells against reference cultures. To count as positive, a clone had to show expansion at FDR<0.05 compared with the reference and with all other wells, an odds ratio above 5, and a frequency above 0.1% in two replicate wells. Cross-reactive clonotypes were defined as significantly expanded in SARS-CoV-2 spike wells and in at least one common cold coronavirus spike condition. Using the stringdist R package, CDR3 similarity was measured by Levenshtein distance, and unrooted trees were constructed with ape in R 3.6.1. Not all clones reach the TCRdb copy of this immuneACCESS table, which keeps in-frame sequences only. Checked studies attribute under half of the gap to unresolved V genes and leave the rest unexplained. D and trimming come from the DNA, and the V and J calls and clone size come from that table. This sample gives roughly 50,000 clones in total; roughly 76% of them show up just once. The top ten constitute 2.4% of the sample.

Beyond this particular receptor, the publication reports: Among healthy vaccine recipients, nearly all vaccine-induced clones were SARS-CoV-2 mono-reactive, and only 1 of 255 was cross-reactive with common cold coronaviruses. Limitations of the study were the small number of convalescent patients and the absence of early post-infection timepoints. Marked clonal contraction was observed in both infection-induced and vaccine-induced clones at late post-vaccination timepoints, consistent with waning T cell responses.

To identify antigen-specific CD4+ T cell clonotypes by their expansion, the ViraFEST assay first stimulated PBMC with viral peptide pools and then applied TCR sequencing. After around 11 days of culture, CD4+ T cells were isolated with the EasySep CD4+ T cell isolation kit. Healthy vaccine recipients had no prior SARS-CoV-2 infection, confirmed by negative nucleocapsid antibodies before and after vaccination. Under 2.5 million PBMC per well were cultured with around 10 ug/ml peptides in IMDM containing approximately 4.7% human AB serum, about 9.7 IU/ml IL-2 and gentamicin. Half of the culture medium was replaced with fresh IL-2-containing medium on days 3 and 7. Unless otherwise noted, each peptide stimulation condition was cultured in triplicate wells. PBMC were separated from whole blood using Ficoll-Paque Plus gradient centrifugation and were then either cryopreserved at -140C or used fresh. The overlapping peptide pools covered the spike proteins of SARS-CoV-2 as well as those of the common cold coronaviruses HCoV-NL63, HCoV-OC43 and HCoV-229E. Genomic DNA was extracted from cultured CD4+ T cells with the QIAamp micro DNA kit.

Germline trimming: 0 bases from V, 10 bases from J; junction bases outside gene matches: 10. Per the germline V gene, MGHRA is the CDR1 and YSYEKL is the CDR2. The CDR3 measures 18 amino acids from cysteine to phenylalanine. Only CDR3 DNA is held: 54 bases, read in frame from base 1. Sequencing was performed on CD4+ T cells from PBMCs cultured with HCoV-229E spike peptides, taken before COVID-19 vaccination. The cell subset or site label here, explained by the study, means: HCoV-229E spike overlapping peptide pool stimulation. This receptor was identified in a human donor who received a COVID-19 vaccine. This receptor chain uses TRBV4-1 and TRBJ1-6, and TRBD1 matches 12 of the central bases. The CDR3 protein sequence reads: CASSQDVAGQGARSPLHF. The sequenced DNA is TGCGCCAGCAGCCAAGATGTGGCGGGACAGGGGGCTCGATCACCCCTCCACTTT.